Below, 29 T cell receptor beta chains from the same sample are listed, as sequenced in a study of breast tumors, draining lymph nodes, adjacent tissues. TCRdb processed the multiplex PCR reads anew with MiXCR; each CDR3 protein has one entry. The table lists over 200,000 distinct CDR3 sequences, nearly 35% of them singletons. Samples came from axillary lymph nodes draining the breast cancer. The sequenced sample consisted of axillary lymph node tissue. All receptors derive from a female donor with breast cancer. Some clones in this sample may be carry-over from other donors' samples.

The rearrangement uses TRBV20-1 and TRBJ2-6, with 7 nucleotides matching TRBD2. CDR3 length: 15 amino acids. V shed 0 bases, J shed 4 bases, and the junction held 3 bases outside the gene matches. Germline CDR1 is DFQATT and CDR2 is SNEGSKA (reference sequence). The CDR3 DNA reads as TGCAGTGCTAGAGAGGGAGGGCGCGGGGCCAACGTCCTGACTTTC. Amino acids: CSAREGGRGANVLTF.

There are many counts of this clonotype. The gene calls are TRBV25-1 and TRBJ2-7, with 9 positions matching TRBD1. Looked up from germline, CDR1 is MGHDK and CDR2 is SYGVNS. The CDR3 covers 13 residues. After removal of 8 bases from V and 4 bases from J, the junction contained 6 bases not matched to a gene. DNA for the CDR3: TGTGCCAGCGAAGGACAGGGGTGGTACGAGCAGTACTTC. Its translation is CASEGQGWYEQYF.

This clonotype was seen ten or more times. V is TRBV7-3 and J is TRBJ2-6, with TRBD1 matching over 9 bases. The germline gives CDR1 SGHTA, CDR2 FQGTGA. CDR3 size: 19 residues. V was clipped by 2 bases and J by 1 base; unmatched bases: 9. The DNA for the CDR3 is TGTGCCAGCAGCTTAGCCCCTCCGGGACAGGGATCTGGGGCCAACGTCCTGACTTTC. It specifies CASSLAPPGQGSGANVLTF.

This clonotype was seen at least ten times. The chain carries TRBV5-8 and TRBJ1-2; tentatively, D is TRBD1 (5 bases). This CDR3 comprises 16 residues. The germline gives CDR1 SGHTS, CDR2 YDEGEE. Trimming stripped 0 bases from V and 3 bases from J, with 15 bases between. The CDR3 loop is CASSLGTGRVDYGYTF. CDR3 DNA: TGTGCCAGCAGCTTGGGGACGGGCAGGGTCGACTATGGCTACACCTTC.

This rearrangement joins TRBV9 to TRBJ2-1; 10 bases are shared with TRBD2. CDR1 and CDR2 (germline): SGDLS, YYNGEE. After removal of 10 bases from V and 7 bases from J, the junction contained 14 bases not matched to a gene. The CDR3 runs to 15 residues. CDR3 in amino acids: CASSGLAATRNEQFF. CDR3 nucleotides: TGTGCCTCCTCCGGACTAGCGGCTACGAGGAATGAGCAGTTCTTC.

This clonotype showed up many times. This chain's CDR3 is CAWSTMGGSYTF. In DNA form, the CDR3 reads TGTGCCTGGAGCACGATGGGGGGGAGCTACACCTTC. The chain joins TRBV30 to TRBJ1-2; weak D call: TRBD1 (5 bases). The V gene lost 3 bases and the J gene lost 9 bases, with 14 bases spanning the gap. The CDR3 loop spans 12 amino acids. Germline CDR1 GTSNPN, CDR2 SVGIG (reference sequence).

This clonotype was recorded many times. CDR3 loop: CASRLTELYEQYF. CDR3 bases: TGCGCCAGCAGACTGACAGAGCTCTACGAGCAGTACTTC. This chain connects TRBV5-1 to TRBJ2-7; a possible D gene is TRBD1 (5 bases). Germline CDR1 and CDR2: SGHRS and YFSETQ. The CDR3 totals 13 residues. Trimming pared 5 bases from V and 3 bases from J, leaving 12 bases between.

This clonotype was counted only a few times. A much larger clone differs from this one at a single base, so this may be a read error. The J gene is TRBJ2-6, the V gene TRBV11-2; D is undetermined. Germline CDR1 reads SGHAT; CDR2 reads FQNNGV. The CDR3 consists of 15 residues. Trimming left V 5 bases short and J 6 bases short, with 14 bases between. The CDR3 DNA sequence: TGTGCCAGCAGCCCTACGAAAGCTGCGGCCAACGTCCTGACTTTC. Translated: CASSPTKAAANVLTF. The variable domain in full, completed from reference TRBV11-2 and TRBJ2-6, reads EAGVAQSPRYKIIEKRQSVAFWCNPISGHATLYWYQQILGQGPKLLIQFQNNGVVDDSQLPKDRFSAERLKGVDSTLKIQPAKLEDSAVYLCASSPTKAAANVLTFGAGSRLTVL.

On this clonotype: The junction shows a germline mismatch at one end, possibly a read error. This sequence joins TRBV9 and TRBJ1-4, with D possibly TRBD1 on 6 matching bases. Per germline, CDR1 SGDLS and CDR2 YYNGEE. This CDR3 has 15 residues. DNA for the CDR3: TGTGCCGGCAGCGTCGGACAGAGGACTAATGAAAAACTGTTTTTT. Its translation: CAGSVGQRTNEKLFF.

Many counts were recorded for this clonotype. The chain carries TRBV2 and TRBJ2-1; the D gene is possibly TRBD2 (6 bases). Germline-derived CDR1 and CDR2 are SNHLY and FYNNEI. V lost 8 bases and J 7 bases, leaving 18 bases between the germline ends. CDR3 length: 14 residues. The CDR3 nucleotides read TGTGCCAGCGGACTGGGGGTTCGGGGGAATGAGCAGTTCTTC. It specifies CASGLGVRGNEQFF.

In its sample, this clonotype was seen a few times. The chain carries TRBV20-1 and TRBJ1-1, with D possibly being TRBD1 (5 bases). This CDR3 comprises 14 residues. Trimming left V 6 bases short and J 2 bases short, with 16 bases between. Germline V gene data show CDR1 as DFQATT and CDR2 as SNEGSKA (reference sequence). The CDR3 nucleotides are TGCAGTGCGCTGCGCACAGGCCTCAACACTGAAGCTTTCTTT. The encoded protein is CSALRTGLNTEAFF.

This clonotype was counted at least ten times. The CDR3 bases are TGCAGCGTCGGCCTGGGGCACTCTGGAAACACCATATATTTT. It specifies CSVGLGHSGNTIYF. The V and J genes are TRBV29-1 and TRBJ1-3; D is possibly TRBD1 (5 bases). Germline values: CDR1 SQVTM, CDR2 ANQGSEA. With 6 bases removed from V and 0 bases from J, the gap between germline ends came to 12 bases. The CDR3 spans 14 residues.

This clonotype was counted only a few times. The rearrangement uses TRBV28 and TRBJ1-4, with D possibly matching TRBD1 (5 bases). V was cut by 6 bases and J by 4 bases, with 15 bases left in between. The CDR3 is 15 amino acids. In germline, CDR1 is MDHEN, CDR2 SYDVKM. CDR3: CASRGQAFLNEKLFF. The DNA for the CDR3 is TGTGCCAGCAGGGGGCAGGCGTTCCTTAATGAAAAACTGTTTTTT.

This clonotype was seen a few times. The chain recombines TRBV6-5 with TRBJ1-5; 7 bases fit TRBD1. V lost 6 bases to trimming and J lost 0 bases; unmatched junction nucleotides: 5. Germline CDR1 and CDR2: MNHEY and SVGAGI. The CDR3 is 15 amino acids. In nucleotides, the CDR3 is TGTGCCAGCAGGCCGGGACAGATTAGCAATCAGCCCCAGCATTTT. This translates into CASRPGQISNQPQHF.

This clonotype has just a few counts. V and J are TRBV19 and TRBJ2-5; TRBD1 matches 7 bases. Germline V gives CDR1 LNHDA, CDR2 SQIVND (reference sequence). Trimming removed 5 bases from V and 4 bases from J; junction bases left unmatched: 10. This CDR3 is 15 amino acids long. The CDR3 loop is CASSFNRGFGETQYF. In nucleotides, the CDR3 is TGTGCCAGTAGTTTTAACAGGGGTTTCGGAGAGACCCAGTACTTC.

The rearrangement joins TRBV4-1 to TRBJ2-1; 14 positions agree with TRBD2. The end of the DNA aligns better with TRBJ2-7, so the J call may be wrong. In germline, CDR1 is MGHRA, CDR2 YSYEKL. This CDR3 region has 18 residues. The CDR3 reads CASSQDGTSGGSWNEQYF. In DNA, the CDR3 is TGCGCCAGCAGCCAAGATGGGACTAGCGGGGGAAGTTGGAATGAGCAGTACTTC.

Comments on this clonotype: A read error is likely, as this CDR3 ends without the conserved phenylalanine or tryptophan. The DNA is omitted, as the CDR3 cannot be located on it reliably, and the CDR3 follows TCRdb's listing. The chain recombines TRBV24-1 with TRBJ1-6. Per the germline V gene, CDR1 is KGHDR and CDR2 is SFDVKD. From its first to its last residue, the CDR3 has 8 amino acids. CDR3 protein: CATSDLLL.

The chain employs TRBV20-1 and TRBJ1-4; possibly TRBD1 for D (5 bases). This CDR3 has 14 residues. The germline V gene has CDR1 DFQATT and CDR2 SNEGSKA (reference sequence). V gave up 5 bases and J gave up 7 bases, with 17 bases separating them. CDR3 protein: CSASGTSGAEKLFF. CDR3 coding DNA: TGCAGTGCTTCCGGGACTAGCGGGGCTGAAAAACTGTTTTTT.

This clonotype was observed at least ten times. This sequence joins TRBV2 and TRBJ2-7; D remains ambiguous. V lost 10 bases, J lost 9 bases, and 16 bases lay in between. The germline V gene has CDR1 SNHLY and CDR2 FYNNEI. The CDR3 runs 11 residues. The CDR3 protein is CATRLSPRQYF. For the CDR3, the DNA is TGTGCCACCAGATTGTCCCCGAGGCAGTACTTC. The variable domain in full, with the rest retrieved from reference TRBV2 and TRBJ2-7, is EPEVTQTPSHQVTQMGQEVILRCVPISNHLYFYWYRQILGQKVEFLVSFYNNEISEKSEIFDDQFSVERPDGSNFTLKIRSTKLEDSAMYFCATRLSPRQYFGPGTRLTVT.

At least ten counts were recorded for this clonotype. The J gene is TRBJ2-7, the V gene TRBV29-1; D uncertain. CDR1 is SQVTM and CDR2 is ANQGSEA in the germline V gene. The CDR3 spans 12 residues. The V and J ends lost 7 bases and 5 bases respectively, with 15 bases between them. In DNA form, the CDR3 reads TGCAGCGGTGGGGAAGGGCGCAACGAGCAGTACTTC. Its protein is CSGGEGRNEQYF.

This clonotype came up many times. The V gene is TRBV11-3, the J gene TRBJ2-5; perhaps TRBD2 as D (6 bases). With 0 bases removed from V and 2 bases from J, the gap between germline ends came to 13 bases. Germline CDR1 is SGHNT and CDR2 is YENEEA. The CDR3 runs to 16 residues. The CDR3 protein is CASSLDGGTPQETQYF. The CDR3 nucleotides read TGTGCCAGCAGCTTAGATGGCGGGACGCCACAAGAGACCCAGTACTTC.

This clonotype was recorded at least ten times. J is TRBJ2-1 and V is TRBV7-8, with TRBD2 matching over 12 bases. The germline V gene encodes CDR1 SGHVS and CDR2 FQNEAQ. This CDR3 region has 17 residues. J was trimmed by 4 bases and V by 5 bases; bases with no gene match: 9. The CDR3 sequence: CASSVSLLAGGYNEQFF. The CDR3 DNA is TGTGCCAGCAGCGTATCCCTTCTAGCGGGGGGGTACAATGAGCAGTTCTTC.

Ten or more counts support this clonotype. The junction departs from the called germline gene at one end, perhaps through a read error. CDR3: CSGKDRATGSTF. The CDR3 DNA sequence: TGCAGTGGGAAGGACAGAGCTACCGGCTCCACCTTC. The J gene is TRBJ1-2, the V gene TRBV20-1, with TRBD1 as a possible D gene (6 bases). The CDR3 covers 12 residues. CDR1 and CDR2 from the germline V gene are DFQATT and SNEGSKA (reference sequence).

The CDR3, as DNA: TGTGCCAGCAGTACAGGGGCTTACTATGGCTACACCTTC. Residues: CASSTGAYYGYTF. The V call is TRBV7-2, the J call TRBJ1-2; 7 bases fit TRBD1. With V trimmed by 6 bases and J by 3 bases, 4 bases remained unmatched. Germline V CDR1 and CDR2: SGHTA, FQGNSA. The CDR3 loop spans 13 amino acids.

The chain joins TRBV7-2 to TRBJ2-2; 11 bases align to TRBD2. Looked up from germline, CDR1 is SGHTA and CDR2 is FQGNSA. The CDR3 consists of 15 residues. Trimming took 4 bases from V and 6 from J; bases not matched to a gene: 4. The CDR3 sequence: CASSWKLAGAGELFF. DNA for the CDR3: TGTGCCAGCAGCTGGAAACTAGCGGGAGCCGGGGAGCTGTTTTTT.

This clonotype was seen more than once but under ten times. This rearrangement joins TRBV29-1 to TRBJ1-3; D not certain. The germline V gene encodes CDR1 SQVTM and CDR2 ANQGSEA. This CDR3 has 14 amino acids. Here the CDR3 reads CRGSDFHSGNTIYF. In nucleotides, the CDR3 is TGCAGGGGGTCGGACTTCCACTCTGGAAACACCATATATTTT. Together with reference TRBV29-1 and TRBJ1-3, the CDR3 gives the full variable domain: SAVISQKPSRDICQRGTSLTIQCQVDSQVTMMFWYRQQPGQSLTLIATANQGSEATYESGFVIDKFPISRPNLTFSTLTVSNMSPEDSSIYLCRGSDFHSGNTIYFGEGSWLTVV.

Ten or more counts support this clonotype. The J gene is TRBJ2-1, the V gene TRBV11-2; TRBD2 aligns across 10 bases. The J segment lost 7 bases and the V segment lost 5 bases, leaving 5 bases of the junction unmatched. Germline V CDR1 and CDR2: SGHAT, FQNNGV. The length of the CDR3 is 14 residues. In DNA, the CDR3 is TGTGCCAGCAGCCTTAGCGGGGGGAATAATGAGCAGTTCTTC. Amino acids: CASSLSGGNNEQFF.

As regards this clonotype: Since a much larger clone is just one base distant, this may be a read error. The CDR3 nucleotides are TGCATGGCCGAAAAAGAGACCCAGTACTTC. This translates into CMAEKETQYF. The gene calls are TRBV20-1 and TRBJ2-5; D is unclear. CDR3 length: 10 residues. Looked up from germline, CDR1 is DFQATT and CDR2 is SNEGSKA (reference sequence).

This clonotype was picked up many times. V and J are TRBV6-6 and TRBJ2-7; 7 nucleotides align to TRBD2. CDR1 is MNHNY, CDR2 SVGAGI, per germline (reference sequence). With V trimmed by 4 bases and J by 4 bases, 7 bases remained unmatched. The CDR3 is 14 residues long. The CDR3 here is CASSWEGLVYEQYF. The CDR3 bases are TGTGCCAGCAGTTGGGAGGGATTGGTGTACGAGCAGTACTTC.